The sequence of this TCR beta chain was determined in a study of technical replicates of blood from several donors. In germline, CDR1 is MNHEY, CDR2 SVGAGI. CDR3 size: 15 residues. The germline V and J ends were trimmed by 0 bases and 6 bases, with 12 bases remaining between them. Assay: immunoSEQ multiplex PCR; the TCRdb copy retains only in-frame clones and omits some. This sample has approximately 100,000 clones; 96% occur once, and the top ten carry roughly 0.21%. Sequencing was performed on T cells isolated from PBMCs. V is TRBV6-5 and J is TRBJ1-3; possible D gene TRBD1, 6 bases. This TCR was recovered from a human donor in good health. This chain's CDR3 is CASSYSPGHKNTIYF. In nucleotides, the CDR3 is TGTGCCAGCAGTTACTCTCCGGGACATAAAAACACCATATATTTT.